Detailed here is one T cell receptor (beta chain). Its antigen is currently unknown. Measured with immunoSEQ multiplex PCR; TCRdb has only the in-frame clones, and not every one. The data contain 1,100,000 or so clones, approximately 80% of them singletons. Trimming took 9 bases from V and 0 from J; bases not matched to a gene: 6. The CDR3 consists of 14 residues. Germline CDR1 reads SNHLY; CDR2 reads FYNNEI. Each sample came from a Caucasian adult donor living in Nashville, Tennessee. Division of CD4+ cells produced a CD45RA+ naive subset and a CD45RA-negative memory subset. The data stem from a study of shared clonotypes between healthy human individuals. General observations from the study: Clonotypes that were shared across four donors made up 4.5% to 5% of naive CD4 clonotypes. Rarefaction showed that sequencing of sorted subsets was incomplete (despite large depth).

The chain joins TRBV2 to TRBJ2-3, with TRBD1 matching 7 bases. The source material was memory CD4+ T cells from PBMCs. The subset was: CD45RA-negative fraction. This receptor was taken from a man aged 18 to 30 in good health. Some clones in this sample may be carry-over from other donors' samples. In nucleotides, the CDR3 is TGTGCCAGTAAACAGGGGTGGAGCACAGATACGCAGTATTTT. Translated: CASKQGWSTDTQYF.